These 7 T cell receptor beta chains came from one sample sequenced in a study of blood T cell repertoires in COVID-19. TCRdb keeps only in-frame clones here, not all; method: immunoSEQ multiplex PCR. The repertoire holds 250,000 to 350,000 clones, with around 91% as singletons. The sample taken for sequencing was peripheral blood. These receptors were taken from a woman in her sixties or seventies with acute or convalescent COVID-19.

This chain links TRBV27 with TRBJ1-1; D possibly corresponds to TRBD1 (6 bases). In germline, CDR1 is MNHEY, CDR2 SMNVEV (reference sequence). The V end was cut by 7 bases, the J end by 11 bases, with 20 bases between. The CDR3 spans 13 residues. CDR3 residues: CASTTRGAALAFF. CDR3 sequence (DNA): TGTGCCAGCACCACCCGGGGGGCGGCTTTGGCTTTCTTT.

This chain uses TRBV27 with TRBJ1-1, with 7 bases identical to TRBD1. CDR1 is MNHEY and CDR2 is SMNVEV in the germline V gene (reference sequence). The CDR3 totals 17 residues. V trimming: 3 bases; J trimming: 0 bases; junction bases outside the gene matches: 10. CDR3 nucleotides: TGTGCCAGCAGTTTCCTTCGGACAGGAAATATGAACACTGAAGCTTTCTTT. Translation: CASSFLRTGNMNTEAFF.

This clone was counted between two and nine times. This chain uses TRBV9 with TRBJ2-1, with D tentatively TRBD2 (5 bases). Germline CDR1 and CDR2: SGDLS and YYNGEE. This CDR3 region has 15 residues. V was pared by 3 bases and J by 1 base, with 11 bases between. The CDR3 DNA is TGTGCCAGCAGCGCCCGAGCGGAATCCTACAATGAGCAGTTCTTC. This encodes CASSARAESYNEQFF.

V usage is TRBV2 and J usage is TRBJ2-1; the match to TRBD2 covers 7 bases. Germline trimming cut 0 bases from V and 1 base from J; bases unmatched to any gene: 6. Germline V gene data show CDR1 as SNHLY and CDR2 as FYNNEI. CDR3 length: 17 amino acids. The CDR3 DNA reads TGTGCCAGCAGTGAAGCGGCTAGCGGACAATCCTACAATGAGCAGTTCTTC. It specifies CASSEAASGQSYNEQFF. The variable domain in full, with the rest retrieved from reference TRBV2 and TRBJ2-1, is EPEVTQTPSHQVTQMGQEVILRCVPISNHLYFYWYRQILGQKVEFLVSFYNNEISEKSEIFDDQFSVERPDGSNFTLKIRSTKLEDSAMYFCASSEAASGQSYNEQFFGPGTRLTVL.

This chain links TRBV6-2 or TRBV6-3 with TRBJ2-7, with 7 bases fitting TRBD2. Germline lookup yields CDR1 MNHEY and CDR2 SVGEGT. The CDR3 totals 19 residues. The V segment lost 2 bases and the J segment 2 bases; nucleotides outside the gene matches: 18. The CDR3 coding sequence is TGTGCCAGCAGTTACGGTCTGGCGGGAGTCAGTCTTCACACCTACGAGCAGTACTTC. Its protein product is CASSYGLAGVSLHTYEQYF.

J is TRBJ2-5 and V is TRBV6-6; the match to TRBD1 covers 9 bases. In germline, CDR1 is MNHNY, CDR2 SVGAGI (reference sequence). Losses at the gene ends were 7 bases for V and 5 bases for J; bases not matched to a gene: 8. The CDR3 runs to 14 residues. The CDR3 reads CASNTQGAAETQYF. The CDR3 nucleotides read TGTGCCAGCAACACACAGGGGGCGGCGGAGACCCAGTACTTC.

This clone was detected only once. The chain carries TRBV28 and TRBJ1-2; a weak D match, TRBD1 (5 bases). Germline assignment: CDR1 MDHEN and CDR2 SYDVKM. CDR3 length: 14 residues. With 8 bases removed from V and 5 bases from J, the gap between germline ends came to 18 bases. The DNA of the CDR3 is TGTGCCAGCTCCCCCGGGGGACTACCTTATGGCTACACCTTC. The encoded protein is CASSPGGLPYGYTF.